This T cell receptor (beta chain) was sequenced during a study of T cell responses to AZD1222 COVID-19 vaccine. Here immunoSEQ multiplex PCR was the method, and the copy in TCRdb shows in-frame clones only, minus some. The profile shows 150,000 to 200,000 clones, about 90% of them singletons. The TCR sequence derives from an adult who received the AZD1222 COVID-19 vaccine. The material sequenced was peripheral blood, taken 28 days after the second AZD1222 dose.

CDR3 DNA sequence: TGTGCTAGTGGCGACAGGGGGCATGGAGGCTACACCTTC. Translation: CASGDRGHGGYTF. V and J are TRBV12-5 and TRBJ1-2, with 10 nucleotides matching TRBD1. This CDR3 spans 13 amino acids. Losses at the gene ends were 6 bases for V and 8 bases for J; bases not matched to a gene: 6. CDR1 is LGHNT and CDR2 is FRNRAP in the germline V gene.